A single sample gave rise to the 13 T cell receptor beta chains below, sequenced in a study of regulatory T cells in long-lasting Graves disease. The TCR beta library used iRepertoire HTBI primers with Arm-PCR amplification of CDR3. One entry per CDR3 protein results from TCRdb running MiXCR on the multiplex PCR reads. The sample carries some 460,000 distinct CDR3 sequences, around 15% recorded once. Time point meaning: newly diagnosed GD, antithyroid drugs for less than 3 months. Preparation of the TCR library used RNA extracted from PBMCs. The data also belong to a second study, concerning T cells in Graves' hyperthyroidism and ophthalmopathy.

The sequencing here drew on peripheral blood mononuclear cells (PBMCs), taken at new diagnosis, from a patient treated with antithyroid drugs. The receptors come from a man aged 35 to 55 with Graves disease.

This clonotype was observed a few times. The gene calls are TRBV28 and TRBJ1-2, with a tentative D call TRBD1 (5 bases). Between the trimmed V and J ends, which lost 6 bases and 0 bases, there was a span of 14 bases. This CDR3 has 15 residues. Per the germline V gene, CDR1 is MDHEN and CDR2 is SYDVKM. As DNA, the CDR3 is TGTGCCAGCAGCCCAGGGACCCGGACTAACTATGGCTACACCTTC. Amino acid sequence: CASSPGTRTNYGYTF.

This clonotype was detected many times. The chain is built from TRBV12-3 or TRBV12-4 and TRBJ2-7; 7 bases line up with TRBD1. V shed 6 bases, J shed 6 bases, and the junction held 8 bases outside the gene matches. This CDR3 is 13 amino acids long. CDR3 in DNA: TGTGCCAGCAGAAACCGGGACAGAGTCGAGCAGTACTTC. Encoded protein: CASRNRDRVEQYF.

This chain connects TRBV6-2 or TRBV6-3 to TRBJ1-2; D unresolved. This CDR3 is built from 15 residues. In germline, CDR1 is MNHEY, CDR2 SVGEGT. With 2 bases removed from V and 7 bases from J, the gap between germline ends came to 17 bases. CDR3: CASSYTPTRDAGYTF. CDR3 nucleotide sequence: TGTGCCAGCAGTTACACGCCGACCCGGGATGCTGGCTACACCTTC.

The chain uses TRBV29-1 and TRBJ1-3, with D hard to call. This CDR3 region has 16 residues. The V gene's germline CDR1 is SQVTM and CDR2 ANQGSEA. V shed 1 base and J shed 0 bases, with 13 bases lying between them. The CDR3 DNA follows: TGCAGCGTTGAAGGGGCCAGACGGGACTCTGGAAACACCATATATTTT. Translating gives CSVEGARRDSGNTIYF.

Concerning this clonotype: The junction does not match germline at one end; this may be a read error. The CDR3 region is CTSAGPGELFF. In nucleotides, the CDR3 is TGTACCAGCGCGGGTCCCGGGGAGCTGTTTTTT. This chain uses TRBV6-8 with TRBJ2-2; tentatively, D is TRBD2 (5 bases). The CDR3 contains 11 residues. The V gene's germline CDR1 is MNHGY and CDR2 SAAAGT.

This clonotype was observed many times. This chain uses TRBV27 with TRBJ1-2; 10 nucleotides align to TRBD1. Germline lookup yields CDR1 MNHEY and CDR2 SMNVEV (reference sequence). The J segment lost 5 bases and the V segment lost 5 bases, leaving 11 bases of the junction unmatched. The CDR3 is made up of 16 amino acids. DNA of the CDR3: TGTGCCAGCAGTCCGACAGGGGGCCGCCTCAGTTATGGCTACACCTTC. It encodes CASSPTGGRLSYGYTF.

This clonotype was seen more than once but under ten times. V is TRBV9 and J is TRBJ2-7, with a weak D call TRBD2 (6 bases). The CDR3 runs 16 residues. The V gene lost 0 bases and the J gene lost 0 bases, with 13 bases spanning the gap. The V gene's germline CDR1 is SGDLS and CDR2 YYNGEE. CDR3 sequence: CASSVGAAGGSYEQYF. The CDR3 nucleotides are TGTGCCAGCAGCGTAGGGGCAGCGGGTGGCTCCTACGAGCAGTACTTC.

The chain joins TRBV28 to TRBJ2-7; D tentatively reads TRBD1 or TRBD2 (5 bases each). The CDR3 consists of 18 residues. Trimming stripped 3 bases from V and 3 bases from J, with 24 bases between. Germline V gene sequence: CDR1 MDHEN, CDR2 SYDVKM. The CDR3 sequence is CASSLSEGKDMLRYEQYF. CDR3 nucleotides: TGTGCCAGCAGTTTGAGTGAGGGGAAGGACATGTTACGCTACGAGCAGTACTTC.

The sample holds many counts of this clonotype. The chain uses TRBV7-8 and TRBJ1-1; D unclear. The CDR3 sequence is 12 residues long. Germline CDR1 is SGHVS and CDR2 is FQNEAQ. Trimming left V 7 bases short and J 0 bases short, with 6 bases between. CDR3 coding DNA: TGTGCCAGCAAGTTAATGAACACTGAAGCTTTCTTT. Its protein is CASKLMNTEAFF.

This clonotype was seen ten or more times. The chain couples TRBV28 to TRBJ2-1; a weak D match, TRBD1 (6 bases). There are 18 residues in the CDR3. In germline, CDR1 is MDHEN, CDR2 SYDVKM. The V end lost 4 bases, the J end lost 0 bases, and 19 bases lay between the germline ends. CDR3 nucleotide sequence: TGTGCCAGCAGTTCACCGGGACACGAGGGATCCTCCTACAATGAGCAGTTCTTC. Encoded protein: CASSSPGHEGSSYNEQFF.

This clonotype was counted ten times or more. V usage is TRBV7-6 and J usage is TRBJ2-1; D call uncertain. Germline CDR1 reads SGHVS; CDR2 reads FNYEAQ. The V and J ends lost 5 bases and 6 bases respectively, with 26 bases between them. The CDR3 has 18 amino acids. CDR3 protein: CASSPKAVDGLGRNEQFF. The CDR3 nucleotides are TGTGCCAGCAGCCCCAAAGCCGTCGACGGGCTAGGTCGCAATGAGCAGTTCTTC.

This clonotype was counted ten times or more. This sequence joins TRBV30 and TRBJ2-7, with 7 bases fitting TRBD1. CDR1 is GTSNPN and CDR2 is SVGIG in the germline V gene (reference sequence). The CDR3 is 12 amino acids. With 4 bases clipped from V and 2 bases from J, the junction kept 2 bases outside the gene matches. This CDR3 is CAWKGQAYEQYF. The CDR3 DNA follows: TGTGCCTGGAAAGGACAGGCCTACGAGCAGTACTTC.

This clonotype was seen at least ten times. This rearrangement joins TRBV20-1 to TRBJ2-3; 8 positions match TRBD2. The CDR3 extends over 14 amino acids. Trimming at V came to 3 bases and at J to 5 bases, leaving 7 bases not matched to a gene. Germline CDR1 is DFQATT and CDR2 is SNEGSKA (reference sequence). For the CDR3, the DNA is TGCAGTGCTAGGGGTAGCGGGGTTAAAGATACGCAGTATTTT. Translated, it gives CSARGSGVKDTQYF.